This T cell receptor (beta chain) was sequenced for a study of shared clonotypes between healthy human individuals. Overall study context: Every donor yielded three CD4 naive, three CD4 memory, two CD8 naive and one CD8 memory plate. Study-wide findings and caveats: The sharing of 5% to 6.5% of naive CD4 clonotypes was seen across a handful of donors.

Per the original methods: Filtering differed because ImmunoSEQ produced junction-only sequences that carried no quality scores. TCRdb keeps only in-frame clones here, not all; method: immunoSEQ multiplex PCR. The V and J calls and clone size come from that table; D and trimming were worked out from the DNA. Altogether around 2,100,000 clones are present, over 85% being singletons, with the ten largest covering 1.2%. In regard to this clone: Its specificity is unknown.

Naive CD8 cells comprised CD45RO-negative, CCR7-positively selected cells, excluding terminally differentiated effector memory CD45RA+ cells. CDR1 and CDR2 (germline): MDHEN, SYDVKM. Between the trimmed V and J ends, which lost 7 bases and 7 bases, there was a span of 16 bases. The length of the CDR3 is 14 residues. The TCR comes from a man aged 18 to 29 in good health. Sequencing input: naive CD8+ T cells sorted from blood. The chain couples TRBV28 to TRBJ1-4; D is unresolved. CDR3 DNA: TGTGCCAGCACTCCCGAGGGCTGGGGTGAAAAACTGTTTTTT. The encoded protein is CASTPEGWGEKLFF.